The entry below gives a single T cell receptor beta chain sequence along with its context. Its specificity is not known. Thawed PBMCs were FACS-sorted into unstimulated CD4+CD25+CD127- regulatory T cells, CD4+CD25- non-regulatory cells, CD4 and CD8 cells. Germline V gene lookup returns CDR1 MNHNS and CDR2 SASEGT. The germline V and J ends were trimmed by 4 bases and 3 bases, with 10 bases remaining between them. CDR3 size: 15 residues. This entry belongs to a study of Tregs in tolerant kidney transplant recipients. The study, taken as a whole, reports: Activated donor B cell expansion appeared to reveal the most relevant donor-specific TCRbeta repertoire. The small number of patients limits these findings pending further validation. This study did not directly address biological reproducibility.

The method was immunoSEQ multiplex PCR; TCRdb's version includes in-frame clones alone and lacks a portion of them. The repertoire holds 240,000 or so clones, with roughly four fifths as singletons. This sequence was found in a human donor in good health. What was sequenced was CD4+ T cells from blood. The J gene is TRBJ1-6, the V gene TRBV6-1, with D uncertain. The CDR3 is CASSGPYNYNSPLHF. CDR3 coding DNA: TGTGCCAGCAGTGGACCTTATAACTATAATTCACCCCTCCACTTT.